The clone carrying this T cell receptor beta chain has just a few counts. Amplification used 60 Vbeta primers and 13 Jbeta primers. Repertoires were generated with immunoSEQ multiplex PCR, while TCRdb's copy carries only in-frame clones and drops some. This table holds 100,000 to 150,000 clones, about three quarters found once. The sample originates from a study of cytomegalovirus exposure and HLA in healthy donors. Germline V gene lookup returns CDR1 SGDLS and CDR2 YYNGEE. The CDR3 runs to 13 residues. Trimming took off 4 bases at V and 5 bases at J, with 10 bases between the two ends. This chain joins TRBV9 and TRBJ1-5; D is unclear. The specimen was PBMCs. This TCR came from a woman aged 60-75 years in good health and CMV-seropositive. The chain's CDR3 is CASSPTVDQPQHF. DNA of the CDR3: TGTGCCAGCAGCCCCACGGTAGATCAGCCCCAGCATTTT.